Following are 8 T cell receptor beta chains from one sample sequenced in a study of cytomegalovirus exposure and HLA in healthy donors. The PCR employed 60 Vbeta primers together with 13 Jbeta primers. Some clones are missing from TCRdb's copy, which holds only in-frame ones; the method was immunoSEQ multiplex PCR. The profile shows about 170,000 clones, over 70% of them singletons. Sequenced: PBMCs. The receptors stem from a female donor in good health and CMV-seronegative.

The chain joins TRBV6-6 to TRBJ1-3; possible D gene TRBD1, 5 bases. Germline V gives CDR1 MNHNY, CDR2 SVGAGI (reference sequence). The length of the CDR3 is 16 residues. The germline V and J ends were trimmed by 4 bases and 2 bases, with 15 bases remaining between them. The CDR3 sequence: CASSSRTQVTGNTIYF. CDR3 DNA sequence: TGTGCCAGCAGTTCAAGAACACAGGTTACTGGAAACACCATATATTTT.

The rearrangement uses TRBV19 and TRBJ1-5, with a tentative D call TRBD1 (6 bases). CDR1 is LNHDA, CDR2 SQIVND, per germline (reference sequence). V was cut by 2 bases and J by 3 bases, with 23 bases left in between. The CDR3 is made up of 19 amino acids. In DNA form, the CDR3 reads TGTGCCAGTAGTATAAAGGGTCTCCTGTGGGGGCCCTCCAATCAGCCCCAGCATTTT. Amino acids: CASSIKGLLWGPSNQPQHF.

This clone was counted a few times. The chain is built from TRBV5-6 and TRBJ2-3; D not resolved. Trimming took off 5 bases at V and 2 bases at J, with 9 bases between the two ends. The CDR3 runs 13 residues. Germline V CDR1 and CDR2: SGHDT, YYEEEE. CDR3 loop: CASRYRSTDTQYF. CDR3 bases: TGTGCCAGCAGATACAGATCCACAGATACGCAGTATTTT.

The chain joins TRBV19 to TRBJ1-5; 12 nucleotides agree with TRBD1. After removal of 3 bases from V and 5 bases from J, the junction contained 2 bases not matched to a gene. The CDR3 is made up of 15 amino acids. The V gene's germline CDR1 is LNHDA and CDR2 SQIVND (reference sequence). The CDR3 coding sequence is TGTGCCAGTAGTATCGGGACAGGGGGCGATCAGCCCCAGCATTTT. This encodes CASSIGTGGDQPQHF. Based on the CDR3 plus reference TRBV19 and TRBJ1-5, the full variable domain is DGGITQSPKYLFRKEGQNVTLSCEQNLNHDAMYWYRQDPGQGLRLIYYSQIVNDFQKGDIAEGYSVSREKKESFPLTVTSAQKNPTAFYLCASSIGTGGDQPQHFGDGTRLSIL.

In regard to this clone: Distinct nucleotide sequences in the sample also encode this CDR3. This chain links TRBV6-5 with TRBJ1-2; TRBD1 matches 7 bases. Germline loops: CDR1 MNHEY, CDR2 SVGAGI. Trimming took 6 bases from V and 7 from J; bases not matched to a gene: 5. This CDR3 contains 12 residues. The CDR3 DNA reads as TGTGCCAGCAGCCGACAGGGAAGTGGCTACACCTTC. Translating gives CASSRQGSGYTF.

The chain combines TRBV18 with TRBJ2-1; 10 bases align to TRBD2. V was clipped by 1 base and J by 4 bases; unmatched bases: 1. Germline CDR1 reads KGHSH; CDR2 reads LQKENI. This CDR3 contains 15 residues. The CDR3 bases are TGTGCCAGCTCACCACAGCGGGAGGGTTACAATGAGCAGTTCTTC. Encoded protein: CASSPQREGYNEQFF. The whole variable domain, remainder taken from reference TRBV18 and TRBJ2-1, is NAGVMQNPRHLVRRRGQEARLRCSPMKGHSHVYWYRQLPEEGLKFMVYLQKENIIDESGMPKERFSAEFPKEGPSILRIQQVVRGDSAAYFCASSPQREGYNEQFFGPGTRLTVL.

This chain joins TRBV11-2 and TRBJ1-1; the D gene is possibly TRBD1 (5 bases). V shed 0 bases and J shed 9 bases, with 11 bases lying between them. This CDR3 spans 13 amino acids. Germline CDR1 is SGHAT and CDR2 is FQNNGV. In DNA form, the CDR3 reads TGTGCCAGCAGCTTAGAGAGGCAGGGTAAAGCTTTCTTT. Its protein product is CASSLERQGKAFF.

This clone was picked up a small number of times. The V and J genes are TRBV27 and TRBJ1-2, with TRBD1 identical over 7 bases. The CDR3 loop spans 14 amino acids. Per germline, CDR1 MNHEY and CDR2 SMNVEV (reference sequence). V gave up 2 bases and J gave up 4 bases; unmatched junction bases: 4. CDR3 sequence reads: CASSLRQGGYGYTF. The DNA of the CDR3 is TGTGCCAGCAGTTTACGGCAGGGGGGCTATGGCTACACCTTC.